This TCR beta chain was identified in a study of regulatory T cells. The PCR used 52 TRBV and 13 TRBJ primers. Sequencing used immunoSEQ multiplex PCR; TCRdb keeps in-frame clones, though not all of them. The sample records around 15,000 clones, around 90% being singletons. Study results and limitations: Shannon entropy was nonsignificantly lower in patient CD8+ T cells than control CD8+ cells.

CDR1 is SGDLS and CDR2 is YYNGEE in the germline V gene. The CDR3 is 15 residues long. V shed 0 bases, J shed 3 bases, and the junction held 4 bases outside the gene matches. A couple of CD3G-deficient patients had more severe autoimmunity; all had some. A note on this clone: Its antigen is as yet unknown.

The clonotype comes from a person aged 18-29 years with CD3G deficiency. The chain uses TRBV9 and TRBJ2-3; 7 bases fit TRBD2. Sample: CD8+ T cells sorted from blood. In DNA, the CDR3 is TGTGCCAGCAGCGTAGCGGGGGGACCGACAGATACGCAGTATTTT. This codes for CASSVAGGPTDTQYF.